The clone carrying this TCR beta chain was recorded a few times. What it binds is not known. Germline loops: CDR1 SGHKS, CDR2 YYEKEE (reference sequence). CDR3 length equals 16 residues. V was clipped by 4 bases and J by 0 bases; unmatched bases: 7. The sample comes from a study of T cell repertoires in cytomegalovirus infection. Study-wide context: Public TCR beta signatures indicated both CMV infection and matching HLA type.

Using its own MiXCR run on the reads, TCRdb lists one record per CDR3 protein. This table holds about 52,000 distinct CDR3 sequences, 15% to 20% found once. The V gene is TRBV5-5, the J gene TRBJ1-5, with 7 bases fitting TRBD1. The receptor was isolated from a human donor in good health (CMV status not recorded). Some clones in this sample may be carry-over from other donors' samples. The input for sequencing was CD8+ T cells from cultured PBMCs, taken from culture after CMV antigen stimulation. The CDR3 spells CASSGAGGYSNQPQHF. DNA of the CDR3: TGTGCCAGCAGCGGAGCAGGGGGGTATAGCAATCAGCCCCAGCATTTT.